The rows below give T cell receptor beta chains drawn from one sample of a study of identical twins. Each CDR3 protein gets one entry after TCRdb re-called the 5' RACE reads with MiXCR. In the table there are 500,000 to 650,000 distinct CDR3 sequences, about 20% of which are singletons. The same data also went into a second study, on yellow fever vaccine responses in identical twins.

Specimen: CD4+ T cells sorted from blood. The source is a woman younger than 30 in good health. Each CDR3 is given with its conserved first and last residue. A D gene is named only where the DNA matches it firmly. A row's size may be missing; if present it is once, few, many or a size class.

CDR3,DNA,J,size,V,length,D
CASRPGTSSYNEQFF,TGTGCCAGCAGACCCGGGACCAGCTCCTACAATGAGCAGTTCTTC,TRBJ2-1,.,TRBV28,15,.
CASSRRGAGNQPQHF,TGTGCCAGCAGCCGCCGCGGGGCGGGCAATCAGCCCCAGCATTTT,TRBJ1-5,few,TRBV7-2,15,.
CASSFQGQGGEKLFF,TGTGCCAGCAGCTTTCAGGGACAGGGAGGCGAAAAACTGTTTTTT,TRBJ1-4,few,TRBV11-2,15,TRBD1
CASSRQGDTEAFF,TGTGCCAGCAGCCGACAGGGGGACACTGAAGCTTTCTTT,TRBJ1-1,few,TRBV7-9,13,TRBD1
CASTKEGTTRSEAFF,TGTGCCAGCACCAAAGAGGGGACAACCAGAAGTGAAGCTTTCTTT,TRBJ1-1,many,TRBV12-3/TRBV12-4,15,.
CSARDGGGPDEQFF,TGCAGTGCTAGAGATGGGGGGGGGCCCGATGAGCAGTTCTTC,TRBJ2-1,.,TRBV20-1,14,.
CASSLRPGRRDTDTQYF,TGTGCCAGCAGCTTAAGGCCCGGGAGGAGGGACACAGATACGCAGTATTTT,TRBJ2-3,few,TRBV7-2,17,TRBD2
CASSPPATEAFF,TGTGCCAGCTCACCCCCGGCCACTGAAGCTTTCTTT,TRBJ1-1,few,TRBV18,12,.
CAISESGTSETHEQFF,TGTGCCATCAGTGAGAGTGGGACTAGCGAAACCCATGAGCAGTTCTTC,TRBJ2-1,.,TRBV10-3,16,TRBD2
CASSQDGRGEQFF,TGTGCCAGCAGCCAAGATGGGCGGGGTGAGCAGTTCTTC,TRBJ2-1,.,TRBV4-2,13,.
CASSSSISDSNTGELFF,TGTGCCAGCAGTTCTAGTATTTCAGACTCGAACACCGGGGAGCTGTTTTTT,TRBJ2-2,few,TRBV7-9,17,.
CASSQAGTASYNEQFF,TGCGCCAGCAGCCAGGCCGGGACAGCCTCCTACAATGAGCAGTTCTTC,TRBJ2-1,.,TRBV4-1,16,TRBD1
CASRGPGEYTDTQYF,TGTGCCAGCAGGGGACCGGGGGAGTACACAGATACGCAGTATTTT,TRBJ2-3,.,TRBV7-9,15,.
CASSALGTSGVLETQYF,TGTGCCAGCAGCGCTTTGGGGACTAGCGGGGTTTTGGAGACCCAGTACTTC,TRBJ2-5,many,TRBV7-9,17,TRBD2
CASSRMSQEISTDTQYF,TGTGCCAGCAGTCGGATGAGCCAAGAGATTAGCACAGATACGCAGTATTTT,TRBJ2-3,few,TRBV6-1,17,.
CASSSVSGSSYEQYF,TGCGCCAGCAGCTCCGTTAGCGGGTCCTCCTACGAGCAGTACTTC,TRBJ2-7,.,TRBV5-1,15,TRBD2
CASSLLGQGIGQYF,TGTGCCAGCAGTTTATTAGGACAGGGGATCGGGCAGTATTTT,TRBJ2-3,few,TRBV27,14,TRBD1
CAISERGGWNTEAFF,TGTGCCATCAGTGAGCGAGGTGGATGGAACACTGAAGCTTTCTTT,TRBJ1-1,.,TRBV10-3,15,.